These T cell receptor beta chains were read from a single sample in a study of T-cell memory formation after mild COVID-19. Each CDR3 protein gets one entry after TCRdb re-called the 5' RACE reads with MiXCR. The data hold around 370,000 distinct CDR3 sequences, with 21% observed a single time. Source material: PBMCs or a T cell subset sorted from them (not recorded which). These TCRs come from an adult woman who had mild COVID-19 (a few samples of this study predate the infection). Cell type and time point are not known. CDR3s include the opening cysteine and the closing phenylalanine or tryptophan. The D gene is left open where the match is weak. Clone size is shown for a subset of rows, as once, few, many or a class of expanded clone.

clone size: -; D gene: -; J gene: TRBJ2-5; V gene: TRBV19; CDR3 protein: CASSLLKSGTQYF; CDR3 DNA: TGTGCCAGTAGTCTCCTTAAGAGCGGAACCCAGTACTTC
clone size: -; D gene: -; J gene: TRBJ2-3; V gene: TRBV7-6; CDR3 protein: CASSSPLGGFTDTQYF; CDR3 DNA: TGTGCCAGCAGCTCACCGTTAGGGGGGTTCACAGATACGCAGTATTTT
clone size: -; D gene: -; J gene: TRBJ1-3; V gene: TRBV27; CDR3 protein: CASSPSEGVLGNTIYF; CDR3 DNA: TGTGCCAGCAGTCCATCTGAGGGGGTCCTAGGAAACACCATATATTTT
clone size: many; D gene: TRBD2; J gene: TRBJ2-1; V gene: TRBV5-1; CDR3 protein: CASSLAGPRAGVGEQFF; CDR3 DNA: TGCGCCAGCAGCTTGGCCGGACCGCGAGCGGGGGTGGGGGAGCAGTTCTTC
clone size: -; D gene: TRBD1; J gene: TRBJ2-2; V gene: TRBV27; CDR3 protein: CASRRQGTSTNTGELFF; CDR3 DNA: TGTGCCAGCAGAAGACAGGGGACCAGCACGAACACCGGGGAGCTGTTTTTT
clone size: few; D gene: -; J gene: TRBJ2-7; V gene: TRBV7-9; CDR3 protein: CASSLDVSSYEQYF; CDR3 DNA: TGTGCCAGCAGCTTAGATGTAAGCTCCTACGAGCAGTACTTC
clone size: -; D gene: -; J gene: TRBJ1-1; V gene: TRBV28; CDR3 protein: CASREGIENTEAFF; CDR3 DNA: TGTGCCAGCAGGGAAGGGATTGAGAACACTGAAGCTTTCTTT
clone size: -; D gene: TRBD2; J gene: TRBJ2-1; V gene: TRBV28; CDR3 protein: CASSSGLAGGPSYNEQFF; CDR3 DNA: TGTGCCAGCAGTTCAGGACTAGCGGGAGGGCCATCCTACAATGAGCAGTTCTTC
clone size: -; D gene: -; J gene: TRBJ2-2; V gene: TRBV6-1; CDR3 protein: CASSEEYRFRNTGELFF; CDR3 DNA: TGTGCCAGCAGTGAAGAGTACAGGTTTCGCAACACCGGGGAGCTGTTTTTT
clone size: -; D gene: TRBD1; J gene: TRBJ2-7; V gene: TRBV6-5; CDR3 protein: CASSYGTGSPYEQYF; CDR3 DNA: TGTGCCAGCAGTTACGGGACAGGATCTCCCTACGAGCAGTACTTC
clone size: -; D gene: -; J gene: TRBJ2-3; V gene: TRBV12-3/TRBV12-4; CDR3 protein: CASSFGQERSQYF; CDR3 DNA: TGTGCCAGCAGTTTTGGCCAGGAGAGGTCGCAGTATTTT
clone size: -; D gene: -; J gene: TRBJ2-7; V gene: TRBV4-2; CDR3 protein: CASATGLSSYEQYF; CDR3 DNA: TGTGCCAGCGCTACGGGACTCAGCTCCTACGAGCAGTACTTC
clone size: -; D gene: -; J gene: TRBJ2-6; V gene: TRBV4-1; CDR3 protein: CASRGIAGTGANVLTF; CDR3 DNA: TGCGCCAGCAGGGGCATTGCGGGGACTGGGGCCAACGTCCTGACTTTC
clone size: few; D gene: TRBD1; J gene: TRBJ1-2; V gene: TRBV25-1; CDR3 protein: CASSGDRDGFGYTF; CDR3 DNA: TGTGCCAGCAGTGGGGACAGGGATGGGTTTGGCTACACCTTC
clone size: -; D gene: -; J gene: TRBJ2-3; V gene: TRBV27; CDR3 protein: CASSLAVGPGTQYF; CDR3 DNA: TGTGCCAGCAGTTTGGCCGTGGGGCCGGGGACGCAGTATTTT
clone size: -; D gene: -; J gene: TRBJ1-1; V gene: TRBV4-1; CDR3 protein: CASSQGGLLRMNTEAFF; CDR3 DNA: TGCGCCAGCAGCCAAGGGGGGTTGCTAAGGATGAACACTGAAGCTTTCTTT
clone size: few; D gene: TRBD1; J gene: TRBJ2-1; V gene: TRBV11-2; CDR3 protein: CASSRDRGRFEQFF; CDR3 DNA: TGTGCCAGCAGTCGGGACAGGGGGAGGTTTGAGCAGTTCTTC
clone size: -; D gene: TRBD1; J gene: TRBJ2-1; V gene: TRBV4-1; CDR3 protein: CASSRGQANYNEQFF; CDR3 DNA: TGCGCCAGCAGCCGGGGACAGGCGAATTACAATGAGCAGTTCTTC
clone size: -; D gene: TRBD2; J gene: TRBJ2-1; V gene: TRBV27; CDR3 protein: CASSRPRTSGKNNEQFF; CDR3 DNA: TGTGCCAGCAGTCGCCCCCGGACTAGCGGGAAGAACAATGAGCAGTTCTTC
clone size: many; D gene: -; J gene: TRBJ2-6; V gene: TRBV30; CDR3 protein: CAWSFGSGANVLTF; CDR3 DNA: TGTGCCTGGAGTTTTGGCTCTGGGGCCAACGTCCTGACTTTC
clone size: -; D gene: TRBD2; J gene: TRBJ2-3; V gene: TRBV6-5; CDR3 protein: CASSYSSRGGFTDTQYF; CDR3 DNA: TGTGCCAGCAGTTACTCGTCGCGGGGGGGGTTCACAGATACGCAGTATTTT
clone size: -; D gene: -; J gene: TRBJ1-3; V gene: TRBV7-6; CDR3 protein: CASSLGGNTIYF; CDR3 DNA: TGTGCCAGCAGCTTGGGCGGAAACACCATATATTTT
clone size: many; D gene: -; J gene: TRBJ1-2; V gene: TRBV7-9; CDR3 protein: CASSLRVNYGYTF; CDR3 DNA: TGTGCCAGCAGCTTAAGGGTTAACTATGGCTACACCTTC
clone size: -; D gene: -; J gene: TRBJ2-7; V gene: TRBV5-1; CDR3 protein: CASCELPYEQYF; CDR3 DNA: TGCGCCAGCTGCGAACTACCCTACGAGCAGTACTTC
clone size: -; D gene: -; J gene: TRBJ1-2; V gene: TRBV4-1; CDR3 protein: CASSQFNYGYTF; CDR3 DNA: TGCGCCAGCAGCCAATTTAACTATGGCTACACCTTC
clone size: -; D gene: -; J gene: TRBJ2-3; V gene: TRBV19; CDR3 protein: CASSRWDTQYF; CDR3 DNA: TGTGCCAGTAGTAGGTGGGATACGCAGTATTTT
clone size: -; D gene: TRBD1; J gene: TRBJ2-7; V gene: TRBV12-3/TRBV12-4; CDR3 protein: CASSLTGQGDYEQYF; CDR3 DNA: TGTGCCAGCAGCCTAACCGGACAGGGGGACTACGAGCAGTACTTC
clone size: few; D gene: -; J gene: TRBJ2-1; V gene: TRBV9; CDR3 protein: CASSPLNVNEQFF; CDR3 DNA: TGTGCCAGCAGCCCCCTAAATGTGAATGAGCAGTTCTTC
clone size: -; D gene: TRBD2; J gene: TRBJ2-7; V gene: TRBV7-9; CDR3 protein: CASSSSSLAGRTYEQYF; CDR3 DNA: TGTGCCAGCAGCTCTAGTTCTCTAGCGGGAAGAACCTACGAGCAGTACTTC
clone size: -; D gene: TRBD1; J gene: TRBJ2-5; V gene: TRBV24-1; CDR3 protein: CATSDPGTVEETQYF; CDR3 DNA: TGTGCCACCAGTGACCCCGGGACAGTCGAAGAGACCCAGTACTTC
clone size: -; D gene: -; J gene: TRBJ1-1; V gene: TRBV6-1; CDR3 protein: CASSASRVETEAFF; CDR3 DNA: TGTGCCAGCAGTGCGAGCAGGGTCGAAACCGAAGCTTTCTTT
clone size: -; D gene: -; J gene: TRBJ2-2; V gene: TRBV15; CDR3 protein: CATSRDPGYTGELFF; CDR3 DNA: TGTGCCACCAGCAGAGATCCTGGGTACACCGGGGAGCTGTTTTTT
clone size: -; D gene: -; J gene: TRBJ2-1; V gene: TRBV7-7; CDR3 protein: CASSTPGATKQFF; CDR3 DNA: TGTGCTAGCAGCACCCCCGGGGCAACCAAGCAGTTCTTC
clone size: few; D gene: TRBD1; J gene: TRBJ2-1; V gene: TRBV19; CDR3 protein: CASSPPGTGRNEQFF; CDR3 DNA: TGTGCCAGTAGTCCGCCCGGGACAGGGCGCAATGAGCAGTTCTTC
clone size: few; D gene: -; J gene: TRBJ2-3; V gene: TRBV20-1; CDR3 protein: CTGKAGGTDTQYF; CDR3 DNA: TGCACTGGGAAGGCAGGGGGGACAGATACGCAGTATTTT
clone size: -; D gene: -; J gene: TRBJ1-5; V gene: TRBV29-1; CDR3 protein: CSVVWGGNQPQHF; CDR3 DNA: TGCAGCGTTGTCTGGGGGGGGAATCAGCCCCAGCATTTT
clone size: -; D gene: -; J gene: TRBJ2-7; V gene: TRBV5-4; CDR3 protein: CASSLEGRNSYEQYF; CDR3 DNA: TGTGCCAGCAGCTTAGAAGGCAGGAACTCCTACGAGCAGTACTTC
clone size: -; D gene: TRBD1; J gene: TRBJ2-1; V gene: TRBV5-5; CDR3 protein: CASSFLPGTGVNEQFF; CDR3 DNA: TGTGCCAGCAGCTTCCTCCCCGGGACAGGGGTCAATGAGCAGTTCTTC
clone size: few; D gene: TRBD2; J gene: TRBJ2-3; V gene: TRBV2; CDR3 protein: CASRGGRGTDTQYF; CDR3 DNA: TGTGCCAGCAGGGGCGGGAGGGGCACAGATACGCAGTATTTT
clone size: -; D gene: -; J gene: TRBJ2-3; V gene: TRBV28; CDR3 protein: CASSFGPTGPDTQYF; CDR3 DNA: TGTGCCAGCAGTTTTGGACCAACGGGTCCAGATACGCAGTATTTT
clone size: -; D gene: -; J gene: TRBJ2-3; V gene: TRBV28; CDR3 protein: CASSFESTDTQYF; CDR3 DNA: TGTGCCAGCAGTTTCGAAAGCACAGATACGCAGTATTTT
clone size: -; D gene: TRBD1; J gene: TRBJ1-1; V gene: TRBV5-1; CDR3 protein: CASSRGQGRREAFF; CDR3 DNA: TGCGCCAGCAGCCGGGGACAGGGGAGGAGAGAAGCTTTCTTT
clone size: -; D gene: -; J gene: TRBJ1-2; V gene: TRBV29-1; CDR3 protein: CSAGSTVSYGYTF; CDR3 DNA: TGCAGCGCAGGTTCCACAGTGAGCTATGGCTACACCTTC
clone size: few; D gene: TRBD1; J gene: TRBJ1-1; V gene: TRBV7-3; CDR3 protein: CASSSRGADTEAFF; CDR3 DNA: TGTGCCAGCAGCTCCAGGGGGGCCGACACTGAAGCTTTCTTT
clone size: -; D gene: TRBD1; J gene: TRBJ1-1; V gene: TRBV3-1; CDR3 protein: CASSRRGLRNTEAFF; CDR3 DNA: TGTGCCAGCAGCCGCAGGGGGCTCAGGAACACTGAAGCTTTCTTT
clone size: few; D gene: TRBD1; J gene: TRBJ2-7; V gene: TRBV4-1; CDR3 protein: CASSQEGQGYYEQYF; CDR3 DNA: TGCGCCAGCAGCCAAGAGGGACAGGGCTACTACGAGCAGTACTTC
clone size: -; D gene: TRBD2; J gene: TRBJ2-3; V gene: TRBV6-6; CDR3 protein: CASSRLAGVSDTQYF; CDR3 DNA: TGTGCCAGCAGTCGACTAGCGGGAGTGTCAGATACGCAGTATTTT
clone size: few; D gene: -; J gene: TRBJ2-5; V gene: TRBV3-1; CDR3 protein: CASRLMGDQETQYF; CDR3 DNA: TGTGCCAGCAGGCTTATGGGGGACCAAGAGACCCAGTACTTC
clone size: -; D gene: -; J gene: TRBJ2-3; V gene: TRBV4-3; CDR3 protein: CASSQDWDVTDTQYF; CDR3 DNA: TGCGCCAGCAGCCAAGACTGGGACGTCACAGATACGCAGTATTTT
clone size: few; D gene: -; J gene: TRBJ2-5; V gene: TRBV6-2/TRBV6-3; CDR3 protein: CASSSLVETQYF; CDR3 DNA: TGTGCCAGCAGTTCACTTGTAGAGACCCAGTACTTC
clone size: -; D gene: -; J gene: TRBJ1-2; V gene: TRBV7-2; CDR3 protein: CASSAGDKKHYGYTF; CDR3 DNA: TGTGCCAGCAGCGCGGGGGACAAGAAGCACTATGGCTACACCTTC
clone size: -; D gene: -; J gene: TRBJ2-1; V gene: TRBV4-3; CDR3 protein: CASSQGFNNEQFF; CDR3 DNA: TGCGCCAGCAGCCAAGGATTTAACAATGAGCAGTTCTTC
clone size: -; D gene: -; J gene: TRBJ2-7; V gene: TRBV23-1; CDR3 protein: CASSQSLIPLFDEQYF; CDR3 DNA: TGCGCCAGCAGTCAATCGTTGATCCCCCTTTTCGACGAGCAGTACTTC